This T cell receptor (beta chain) was found in a study of CD8 T cells in ankylosing spondylitis. TCRdb used MiXCR to reprocess the 5' RACE reads, holding one entry per CDR3 protein. The sample includes some 800,000 distinct CDR3 sequences, 12% of them seen just once. This CDR3 spans 17 amino acids. The germline gives CDR1 PRHDT, CDR2 FYEKMQ (reference sequence). V gave up 0 bases and J gave up 3 bases; unmatched junction bases: 10. This clonotype was seen a handful of times. Its antigen is unidentified. Study conclusions and caveats: Blood of patients with ankylosing spondylitis appeared to be characterized by a TCR beta motif of several highly homologous variants. Reportedly, disease-linked clones are significantly enriched in ankylosing spondylitis patients' matched synovial fluid.

The TCR sequence derives from a male donor with ankylosing spondylitis. The chain links TRBV13 to TRBJ2-7; TRBD2 matches 8 bases. Sequenced: blood, either unsorted or a sorted T cell fraction (not recorded which). The DNA of the CDR3 is TGTGCCAGCAGCTTAGGCCTGTGGCGGGGGGAAAACTACGAGCAGTACTTC. This encodes CASSLGLWRGENYEQYF.